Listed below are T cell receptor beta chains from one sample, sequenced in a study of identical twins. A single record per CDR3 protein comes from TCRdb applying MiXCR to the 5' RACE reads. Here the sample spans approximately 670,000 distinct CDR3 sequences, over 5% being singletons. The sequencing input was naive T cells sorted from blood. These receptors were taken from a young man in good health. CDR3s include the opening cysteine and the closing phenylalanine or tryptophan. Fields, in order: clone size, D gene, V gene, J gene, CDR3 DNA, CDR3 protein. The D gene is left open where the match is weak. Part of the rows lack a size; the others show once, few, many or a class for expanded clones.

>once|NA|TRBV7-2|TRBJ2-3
TGTGCCAACAGCCCGAATTGGGGCGATACGCAGTATTTT
CANSPNWGDTQYF
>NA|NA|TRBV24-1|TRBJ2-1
TGTGCCACCAGATCATCAGGGTTTGACCAGTTCTTC
CATRSSGFDQFF
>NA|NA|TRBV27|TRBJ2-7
TGTGCCAGCAGTTCGTTCCTAGCGAATCCCTCCTACGAGCAGTACTTC
CASSSFLANPSYEQYF
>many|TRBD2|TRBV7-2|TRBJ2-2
TGTGCCAGCAGCTTAACTAGCGCGGGCACCGGGGAGCTGTTTTTT
CASSLTSAGTGELFF
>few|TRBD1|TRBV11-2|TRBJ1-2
TGTGCCAGCAGCCCCTGGACAGGCTATGGCTACACCTTC
CASSPWTGYGYTF
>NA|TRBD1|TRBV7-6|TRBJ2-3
TGTGCCAGCAGCCCCCCCGGACAGGGATCGGATACGCAGTATTTT
CASSPPGQGSDTQYF
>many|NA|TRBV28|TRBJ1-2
TGTGCCAGCAGTTTTAGCAGGGAAAGTGGCTACACCTTC
CASSFSRESGYTF
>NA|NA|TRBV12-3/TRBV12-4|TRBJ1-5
TGTGCCAGCAGTCTTTCCGGGACAATTTATCAGCCCCAGCATTTT
CASSLSGTIYQPQHF
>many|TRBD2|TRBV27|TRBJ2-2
TGTGCCAGCAGCCGACTAGCGCCAGAGACCGGGGAGCTGTTTTTT
CASSRLAPETGELFF
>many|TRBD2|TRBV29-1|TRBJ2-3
TGCAGCGTGGGGCTAGCGGGAGATACGCAGTATTTT
CSVGLAGDTQYF
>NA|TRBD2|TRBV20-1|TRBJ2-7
TGCAGTGCTAGAGATAGCGGGAGAGGGTACGAGCAGTACTTC
CSARDSGRGYEQYF
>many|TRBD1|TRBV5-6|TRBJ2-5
TGTGCCAGCAGCCAGTTCCCCAGGGGGCAAGAGACCCAGTACTTC
CASSQFPRGQETQYF
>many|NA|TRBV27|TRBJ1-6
TGTGCCAGCAGCCCAAATAATTCACCCCTCCACTTT
CASSPNNSPLHF
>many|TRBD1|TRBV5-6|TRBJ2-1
TGTGCCAGCAGCAAGAGGGACAGACCCACGAATGAGCAGTTCTTC
CASSKRDRPTNEQFF
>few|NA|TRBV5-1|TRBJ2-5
TGCGCCAGCAGCTTGTGGACAGCGACCTCCCAAGAGACCCAGTACTTC
CASSLWTATSQETQYF
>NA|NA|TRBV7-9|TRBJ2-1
TGTGCCAGCAGCTTAGAGGGTAGGAATGAGCAGTTCTTC
CASSLEGRNEQFF
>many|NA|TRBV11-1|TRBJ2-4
TGTGCCAGCAGCTCCCACCTTGCCGATGGAGGGGCCAAAAACATTCAGTACTTC
CASSSHLADGGAKNIQYF
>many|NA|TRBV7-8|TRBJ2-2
TGTGCCAGCAGCTCCGGGACCGACACCGGGGAGCTGTTTTTT
CASSSGTDTGELFF
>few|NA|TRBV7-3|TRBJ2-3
TGTGCCAGCAGCTCTCGGCCGCTATCACGGGATGCAGCAGATACGCAGTATTTT
CASSSRPLSRDAADTQYF
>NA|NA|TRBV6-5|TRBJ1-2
TGTGCCAGCAGTTACTCGAATCCAGGGAGCTATGGCTACACCTTC
CASSYSNPGSYGYTF
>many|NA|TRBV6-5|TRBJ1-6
TGTGCCAGCAGTTACAGGGAGAATTCACCCCTCCACTTT
CASSYRENSPLHF
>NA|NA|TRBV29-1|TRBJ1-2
TGCAGCGTTGAAGATTCCTGGCAGCTTGGCTACACCTTC
CSVEDSWQLGYTF